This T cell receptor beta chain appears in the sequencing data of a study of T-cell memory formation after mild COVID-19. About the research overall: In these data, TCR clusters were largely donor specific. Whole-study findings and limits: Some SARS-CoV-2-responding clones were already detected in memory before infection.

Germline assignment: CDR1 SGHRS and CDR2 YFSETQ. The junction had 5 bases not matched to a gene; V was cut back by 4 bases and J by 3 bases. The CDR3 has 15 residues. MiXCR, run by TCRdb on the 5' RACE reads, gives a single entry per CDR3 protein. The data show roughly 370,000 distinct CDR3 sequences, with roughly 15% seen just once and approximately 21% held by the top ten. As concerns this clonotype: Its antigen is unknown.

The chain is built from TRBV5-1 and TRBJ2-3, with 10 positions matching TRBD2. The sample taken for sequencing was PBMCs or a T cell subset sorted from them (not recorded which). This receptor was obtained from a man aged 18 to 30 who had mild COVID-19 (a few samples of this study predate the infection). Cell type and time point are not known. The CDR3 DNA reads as TGCGCCAGCAGCACTAGCGGGATGGGGACAGATACGCAGTATTTT. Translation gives CASSTSGMGTDTQYF.